This T cell receptor (beta chain) was documented in a study of blood T cell repertoires in COVID-19 (dated by TCRdb to the early 2020s). Regarding the study in general: The collaborator samples originated in the United States, Italy and Spain and spanned the acute and convalescent phases of COVID-19. The prospective study material was composed of cDNA or gDNA derived from T cells, B-cell-depleted T cells, or PBMCs. Samples were obtained from the ongoing ImmuneRACE study (first 160 participants) and from 950 to 1,500 subjects provided by 6 global collaborators. The dataset comprised deeply sampled blood TCRbeta repertoires from subjects exposed to, actively infected with, or recovered from COVID-19. Where available, HLA class I and class II types were obtained from metadata supplied by the sample provider rather than from assay-based typing. Nearly every sample came with metadata listing a de-identified subject ID, COVID-19 status, age in years and sex. The repertoires were released in a freely available public database intended as a resource for research on the immune response to SARS-CoV-2. What the study reported, not specific to this receptor: The quantity of clinical and demographic metadata differed by source and by participant and was supplied without curation.

The collaborating institutions used their own protocols to collect whole blood in K2EDTA tubes. For TCRbeta analysis, collaborators shipped samples in one of three forms: frozen whole blood, isolated PBMCs, or DNA extracted from either of those sample types. In regard to this clone: Its target antigen remains unknown. Per-base qualities were not stored, and no clone one base away is much larger.

From a lookup of the germline V gene, CDR1 and CDR2 are ENHRY and SYGVKD. V loses 9 bases of germline sequence and J loses 5 bases, and the interval between the two ends is 20 bases. The CDR3 runs 14 amino acids, cysteine and phenylalanine included. Only the CDR3 region is kept as DNA, spanning 42 bases read in frame from base 1. TCRbeta CDR3 regions were amplified from genomic DNA by means of the immunoSEQ Assay, a bias-controlled multiplex PCR. Concerning the study's data processing: The number of nucleated cells in each sample was estimated from the amplification of reference gene primers within the assay. Sequence reads were collapsed and filtered to measure the absolute abundance of every unique TCRbeta CDR3 rearrangement. For each sample, productive Simpson clonality was calculated by taking the square root of Simpson's diversity index across productive rearrangements. In TCRdb, the immuneACCESS table is reduced to in-frame sequences with V and J assigned. These tables do not hold every clone; where another copy was compared, an unresolved V gene accounts for under half, and the others remain unexplained. The V and J calls and clone size are taken from that table; D and trimming were inferred from the DNA. The sample table records 200,000 to 250,000 clones; under 95% of these occur just once. Roughly 1.2% of the sample is taken by the ten largest.

Sequenced input: peripheral blood. Recombination joined TRBV10-3 with TRBJ2-7; the best D guess is TRBD2, with 6 bases matching. This receptor was identified in a man aged 25 to 40 with acute or convalescent COVID-19. The CDR3 protein sequence reads: CAISRDSFLDEQYF. The DNA reads TGTGCCATATCTCGGGACTCCTTCCTCGACGAGCAGTACTTC.